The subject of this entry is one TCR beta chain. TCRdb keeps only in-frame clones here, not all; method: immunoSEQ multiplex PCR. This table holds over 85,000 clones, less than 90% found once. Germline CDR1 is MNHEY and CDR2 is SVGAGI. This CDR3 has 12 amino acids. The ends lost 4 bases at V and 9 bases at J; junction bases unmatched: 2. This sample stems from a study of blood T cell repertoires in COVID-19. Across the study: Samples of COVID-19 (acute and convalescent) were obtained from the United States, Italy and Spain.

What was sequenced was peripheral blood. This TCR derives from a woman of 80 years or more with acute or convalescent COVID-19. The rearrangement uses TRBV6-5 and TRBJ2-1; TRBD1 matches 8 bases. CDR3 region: CASSLDRVEQFF. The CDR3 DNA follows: TGTGCCAGCAGTTTGGACAGGGTTGAGCAGTTCTTC.